These T cell receptor beta chains were read from a single sample in a study of T-cell reconstitution after alpha-beta-depleted transplantation in children. Each CDR3 protein gets one entry after TCRdb re-called the PCR reads with MiXCR. This table holds about a million distinct CDR3 sequences, about 26% found once. The sample consisted of PBMCs, mostly from graft donor cells, taken 360 days after TCRalphabeta/CD19-depleted stem cell transplant. The receptor set was obtained from a boy less than two years old who had a stem cell transplant for SCID, so the T cells may come from the graft donor. Each CDR3 is given with its conserved first and last residue.

V gene,J gene,CDR3 protein
TRBV7-3,TRBJ2-1,CASSLTRDNEQFF
TRBV5-1,TRBJ1-1,CASSFTGDNTEAFF
TRBV7-8,TRBJ2-2,CASSLVLAVNTGELFF
TRBV19,TRBJ1-5,CASSIGGGQPQHF
TRBV28,TRBJ2-7,CASGVWGYEQYF
TRBV9,TRBJ2-7,CASSVHQGYEQYF
TRBV20-1,TRBJ2-7,CSARDSGSPYEQYF
TRBV10-2,TRBJ1-2,CASSMWTGYYGYTF
TRBV28,TRBJ2-1,CAISRGQGNYNEQFF
TRBV7-2,TRBJ2-1,CASSPRAFSYNEQFF
TRBV24-1,TRBJ2-2,CATRAGGKNTGELFF
TRBV5-6,TRBJ2-5,CASSYQQGEQYF
TRBV12-3/TRBV12-4,TRBJ2-7,CASSLEAPLEQYF
TRBV4-3,TRBJ1-4,CASSQESGTNEKLFF
TRBV28,TRBJ2-5,CASNPRPGAETQYF